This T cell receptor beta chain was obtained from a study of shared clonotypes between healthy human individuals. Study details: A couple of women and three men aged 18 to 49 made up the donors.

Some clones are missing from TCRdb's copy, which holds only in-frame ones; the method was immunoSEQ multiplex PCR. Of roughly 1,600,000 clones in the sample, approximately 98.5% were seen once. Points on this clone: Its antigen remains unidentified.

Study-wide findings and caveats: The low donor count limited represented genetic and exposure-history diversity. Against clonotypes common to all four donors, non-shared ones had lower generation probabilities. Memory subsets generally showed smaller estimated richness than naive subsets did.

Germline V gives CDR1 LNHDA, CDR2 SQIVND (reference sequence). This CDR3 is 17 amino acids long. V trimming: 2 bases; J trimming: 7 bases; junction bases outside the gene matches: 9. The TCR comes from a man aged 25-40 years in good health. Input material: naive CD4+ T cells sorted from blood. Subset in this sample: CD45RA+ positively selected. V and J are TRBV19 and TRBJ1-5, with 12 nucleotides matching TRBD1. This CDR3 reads CASSISTGTGGYQPQHF. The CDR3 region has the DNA TGTGCCAGTAGTATATCAACCGGGACAGGGGGCTACCAGCCCCAGCATTTT.